The 21 T cell receptor beta chains below come from one sample, sequenced in a study of T cell changes during pregnancy in multiple sclerosis. TCRdb keeps only in-frame clones here, not all; method: immunoSEQ multiplex PCR. The table includes some 87,000 clones, around nine tenths detected once. The sample here was CD4+ T cells from peripheral blood mononuclear cells, taken before pregnancy. All receptors derive from a female donor with multiple sclerosis, enrolled in a pregnancy study.

This rearrangement joins TRBV28 to TRBJ1-2; possible D gene TRBD1, 6 bases. The ends were cut back, 10 bases at V and 2 bases at J, with 14 bases in the middle. The length of the CDR3 is 13 residues. Germline loops: CDR1 MDHEN, CDR2 SYDVKM. The CDR3 spells CATIQGRNYGYTF. The CDR3 DNA reads as TGTGCCACCATACAGGGCCGCAACTATGGCTACACCTTC.

This chain links TRBV6-5 with TRBJ1-2; perhaps TRBD1 as D (6 bases). Deletions cut 0 bases from V and 0 bases from J, with 8 bases between. CDR1 and CDR2 from the germline V gene are MNHEY and SVGAGI. The CDR3 length is 15 residues. CDR3 DNA: TGTGCCAGCAGTTACTCGACAGGACCTAACTATGGCTACACCTTC. It codes for CASSYSTGPNYGYTF.

The chain links TRBV11-2 to TRBJ2-2, with 12 bases matching TRBD2. Trimming at V came to 5 bases and at J to 0 bases, leaving 4 bases not matched to a gene. Germline CDR1 is SGHAT and CDR2 is FQNNGV. This CDR3 region has 17 residues. The CDR3 sequence is CASSPRTSGANTGELFF. The CDR3 nucleotides read TGTGCCAGCAGCCCCCGGACTAGCGGGGCGAACACCGGGGAGCTGTTTTTT.

The rearrangement joins TRBV9 to TRBJ1-4; possibly TRBD1 for D (5 bases). Germline V gene data show CDR1 as SGDLS and CDR2 as YYNGEE. The V end lost 0 bases, the J end lost 7 bases, and 13 bases lay between the germline ends. This CDR3 is built from 15 residues. The CDR3 DNA reads TGTGCCAGCAGCGTAGGAAAGGGGCTGGGTGAAAAACTGTTTTTT. Protein: CASSVGKGLGEKLFF.

CDR3 sequence reads: CAISTRDMGEQYF. The CDR3 coding sequence is TGTGCCATCAGCACCAGGGATATGGGCGAGCAGTACTTC. The chain has TRBV10-3 and TRBJ2-7, with D possibly TRBD1 on 5 matching bases. Germline lookup yields CDR1 ENHRY and CDR2 SYGVKD. Trimming shortened V by 6 bases and J by 6 bases, and 15 bases separated the two germline ends. The CDR3 loop spans 13 amino acids.

This chain links TRBV7-9 with TRBJ2-7; tentative D call: TRBD1 (5 bases). The V gene's germline CDR1 is SEHNR and CDR2 FQNEAQ (reference sequence). Trimming cost V 5 bases and J 3 bases, with 17 bases left between them. CDR3 length: 15 residues. The CDR3 loop reads CASSPFQGNDYEQYF. The CDR3 nucleotides read TGTGCCAGCAGCCCATTCCAGGGAAATGACTACGAGCAGTACTTC. Drawing the rest from reference TRBV7-9 and TRBJ2-7, the complete variable domain is DTGVSQNPRHKITKRGQNVTFRCDPISEHNRLYWYRQTLGQGPEFLTYFQNEAQLEKSRLLSDRFSAERPKGSFSTLEIQRTEQGDSAMYLCASSPFQGNDYEQYFGPGTRLTVT.

The sample holds a few counts of this clone. The chain couples TRBV28 to TRBJ1-1; 7 bases map to TRBD1. The ends lost 5 bases at V and 5 bases at J; junction bases unmatched: 5. Germline-derived CDR1 and CDR2 are MDHEN and SYDVKM. The CDR3 totals 13 residues. CDR3 sequence (DNA): TGTGCCAGCAGTAGGGGGCGGGTAACTGAAGCTTTCTTT. It is translated as CASSRGRVTEAFF.

In its sample, this clone was seen once. CDR3 DNA sequence: TGCGCCAGCAGCACAGGCGAGAGACTAGCCGCGGAGACCCAGTACTTC. Translated: CASSTGERLAAETQYF. The chain carries TRBV5-1 and TRBJ2-5; 7 positions agree with TRBD2. This CDR3 comprises 16 residues. With V trimmed by 4 bases and J by 5 bases, 14 bases remained unmatched. The germline V gene encodes CDR1 SGHRS and CDR2 YFSETQ.

CDR3 amino acids: CASSPPSGLAENTIYNEQFF. The CDR3 DNA reads TGTGCCAGCTCACCACCTTCCGGACTAGCGGAGAACACCATTTACAATGAGCAGTTCTTC. The chain employs TRBV18 and TRBJ2-1, with 10 positions matching TRBD2. Germline V gene lookup returns CDR1 KGHSH and CDR2 LQKENI. CDR3 length: 20 residues. Trimming took 0 bases from V and 4 from J; bases not matched to a gene: 15.

The chain links TRBV19 to TRBJ2-7, with D possibly TRBD1 on 5 matching bases. The CDR3 is 14 amino acids. Per the germline V gene, CDR1 is LNHDA and CDR2 is SQIVND (reference sequence). V lost 3 bases and J lost 4, with 13 bases in between. Written as DNA, the CDR3 is TGTGCCAGTAGTATGGCGACAGAGCCTTACGAGCAGTACTTC. Translating gives CASSMATEPYEQYF.

The V gene is TRBV5-5, the J gene TRBJ1-4; a possible D gene is TRBD1 (5 bases). Trimming took off 3 bases at V and 0 bases at J, with 6 bases between the two ends. The CDR3 sequence is 14 residues long. Germline loops: CDR1 SGHKS, CDR2 YYEKEE (reference sequence). Here the CDR3 DNA reads TGTGCCAGCAGCTGGGGGGCAACTAATGAAAAACTGTTTTTT. It translates to CASSWGATNEKLFF.

J is TRBJ1-5 and V is TRBV5-1, with D tentatively TRBD1 (5 bases). Germline lookup yields CDR1 SGHRS and CDR2 YFSETQ. V shed 1 base and J shed 2 bases, with 10 bases lying between them. This CDR3 region has 15 residues. CDR3 protein: CASSLSGSGNQPQHF. The CDR3 coding sequence is TGCGCCAGCAGCTTGTCAGGGTCGGGCAATCAGCCCCAGCATTTT.

The chain employs TRBV27 and TRBJ1-1, with a tentative D call TRBD1 (5 bases). Germline V gives CDR1 MNHEY, CDR2 SMNVEV (reference sequence). Between the trimmed V and J ends, which lost 3 bases and 3 bases, there was a span of 8 bases. The CDR3 covers 13 residues. The CDR3 bases are TGTGCCAGCAGTTTTTGGGGGGACACTGAAGCTTTCTTT. This translates into CASSFWGDTEAFF.

As DNA, the CDR3 is TGCGCCAGCAGCTTTGACAACAGGGGCGGAGGTGGCTACACCTTC. Protein sequence: CASSFDNRGGGGYTF. This sequence joins TRBV5-1 and TRBJ1-2; 7 bases match TRBD1. Germline V lookup: CDR1 SGHRS, CDR2 YFSETQ. Trimming at V came to 2 bases and at J to 7 bases, leaving 11 bases not matched to a gene. The CDR3 extends over 15 amino acids.

The rearrangement joins TRBV19 to TRBJ2-6, with D unresolved. CDR1 is LNHDA and CDR2 is SQIVND in the germline V gene (reference sequence). The V end lost 5 bases, the J end lost 3 bases, and 14 bases lay between the germline ends. The CDR3 runs to 16 residues. The chain's CDR3 is CASSVTAAGGANVLTF. The DNA of the CDR3 is TGTGCCAGTAGTGTCACCGCGGCTGGTGGGGCCAACGTCCTGACTTTC. The entire variable domain, with the rest obtained from reference TRBV19 and TRBJ2-6, is as follows: DGGITQSPKYLFRKEGQNVTLSCEQNLNHDAMYWYRQDPGQGLRLIYYSQIVNDFQKGDIAEGYSVSREKKESFPLTVTSAQKNPTAFYLCASSVTAAGGANVLTFGAGSRLTVL.

This clone has only a few counts. The genes are TRBV27 and TRBJ2-7; TRBD1 aligns across 7 bases. In germline, CDR1 is MNHEY, CDR2 SMNVEV (reference sequence). The CDR3 spans 13 residues. With V trimmed by 7 bases and J by 5 bases, 8 bases remained unmatched. The CDR3 reads CASNHRGAHEQYF. As DNA, the CDR3 is TGTGCCAGCAATCACAGGGGAGCCCACGAGCAGTACTTC.

Here the CDR3 reads CASSSYGWYSGANVLTF. The DNA of the CDR3 is TGTGCCAGCAGTTCCTACGGTTGGTACTCTGGGGCCAACGTCCTGACTTTC. This rearrangement joins TRBV28 to TRBJ2-6; D ambiguous. The CDR3 has 17 residues. Germline assignment: CDR1 MDHEN and CDR2 SYDVKM. V lost 4 bases, J lost 0 bases, and 13 bases lay in between.

The chain uses TRBV28 and TRBJ2-7; TRBD2 matches 7 bases. J lost 3 bases, V lost 6 bases, and 11 bases had no gene match. Germline lookup yields CDR1 MDHEN and CDR2 SYDVKM. This CDR3 has 15 amino acids. The CDR3 DNA is TGTGCCAGCAGCCAGAGACCAGCGGGAAACTACGAGCAGTACTTC. Translated, it gives CASSQRPAGNYEQYF.

In its sample, this clone was seen once. The chain uses TRBV19 and TRBJ2-1; TRBD2 aligns across 7 bases. Germline-derived CDR1 and CDR2 are LNHDA and SQIVND (reference sequence). The CDR3 covers 13 residues. Trimming took 6 bases from V and 4 from J; bases not matched to a gene: 3. The CDR3 DNA is TGTGCCAGTAGCGCTAGCGGTTACAATGAGCAGTTCTTC. It is translated as CASSASGYNEQFF.

In DNA form, the CDR3 reads TGTGCCAGTAGCACGCAGGGGGCAGGTGAGAATCAGCCCCAGCATTTT. Its translation: CASSTQGAGENQPQHF. The gene calls are TRBV19 and TRBJ1-5, with TRBD1 matching over 8 bases. CDR1 is LNHDA, CDR2 SQIVND, per germline (reference sequence). CDR3 length equals 16 residues. Germline trimming cut 6 bases from V and 4 bases from J; bases unmatched to any gene: 11.

The gene calls are TRBV29-1 and TRBJ1-1; D is uncertain. The CDR3 loop spans 10 amino acids. The V end was cut by 6 bases, the J end by 1 base, with 3 bases between. Per germline, CDR1 SQVTM and CDR2 ANQGSEA. This CDR3 is CSVQNTEAFF. CDR3 DNA sequence: TGCAGCGTCCAGAACACTGAAGCTTTCTTT.